The rows below give T cell receptor beta chains drawn from one sample of a study of T cell changes during pregnancy in multiple sclerosis. Here immunoSEQ multiplex PCR was the method, and the copy in TCRdb shows in-frame clones only, minus some. The repertoire holds tens of thousands of clones, with 85% to 95% as singletons. The material sequenced was peripheral blood, taken after pregnancy. The receptors shown here come from a female donor with multiple sclerosis, enrolled in a pregnancy study. CDR3s include the opening cysteine and the closing phenylalanine or tryptophan. Fields, in order: D gene, J gene, V gene, clone size, CDR3 protein, CDR3 DNA. The D gene is left open where the match is weak. The size of a clone is reported for some rows only, either as once, few or many, or as a class for expanded clones.

-	TRBJ2-3	TRBV19	-	CASSIERTFTDTQYF	TGTGCCAGTAGTATAGAAAGGACATTCACAGATACGCAGTATTTT
TRBD1	TRBJ1-5	TRBV30	-	CAWRDRGSNQPQHF	TGTGCCTGGAGAGACAGGGGTAGCAATCAGCCCCAGCATTTT
-	TRBJ2-7	TRBV7-9	-	CASRPPGLSYEQYF	TGTGCCAGCAGACCACCGGGACTGTCCTACGAGCAGTACTTC
-	TRBJ1-1	TRBV6-4	-	CASSDWTGTEAFF	TGTGCCAGCAGTGACTGGACGGGGACTGAAGCTTTCTTT
-	TRBJ1-2	TRBV21-1	-	CASSTGTDYGYTF	TGTGCCAGCAGCACCGGGACAGACTATGGCTACACCTTC
TRBD2	TRBJ2-2	TRBV4-3	-	CASSPKLAGGPANTGELFF	TGCGCCAGCAGCCCCAAACTAGCGGGGGGACCCGCGAACACCGGGGAGCTGTTTTTT
TRBD2	TRBJ2-2	TRBV10-3	-	CAIRGREGTGELFF	TGTGCCATCCGGGGGAGGGAGGGGACCGGGGAGCTGTTTTTT
-	TRBJ1-2	TRBV29-1	-	CSVPQTDGPTYGYTF	TGCAGCGTTCCGCAGACAGACGGTCCAACCTATGGCTACACCTTC
TRBD1	TRBJ1-3	TRBV5-4	-	CASSPWTGSGNTIYF	TGTGCCAGCAGCCCCTGGACAGGCTCTGGAAACACCATATATTTT
-	TRBJ1-5	TRBV21-1	-	CALGGWPNQPQHF	TGTGCCCTCGGGGGGTGGCCGAATCAGCCCCAGCATTTT
-	TRBJ1-2	TRBV7-7	once	CASSFSPYGYTF	TGTGCTAGCAGCTTCTCTCCCTATGGCTACACCTTC